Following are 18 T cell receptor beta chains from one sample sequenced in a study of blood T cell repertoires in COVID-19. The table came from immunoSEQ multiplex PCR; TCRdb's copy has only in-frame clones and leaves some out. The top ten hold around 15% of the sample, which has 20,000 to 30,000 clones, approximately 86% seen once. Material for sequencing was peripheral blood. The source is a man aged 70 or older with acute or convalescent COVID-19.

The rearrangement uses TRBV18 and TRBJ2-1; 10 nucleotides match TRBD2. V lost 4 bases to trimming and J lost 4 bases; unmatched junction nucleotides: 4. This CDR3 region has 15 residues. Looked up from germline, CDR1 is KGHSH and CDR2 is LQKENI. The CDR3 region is CASSQLAGLYNEQFF. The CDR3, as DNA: TGTGCCAGCTCACAACTAGCGGGGTTATACAATGAGCAGTTCTTC.

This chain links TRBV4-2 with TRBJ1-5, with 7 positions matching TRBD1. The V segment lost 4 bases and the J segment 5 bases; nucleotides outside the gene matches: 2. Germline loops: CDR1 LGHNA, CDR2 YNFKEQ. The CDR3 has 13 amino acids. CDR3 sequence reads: CASSLGQHQPQHF. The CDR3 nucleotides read TGTGCCAGCAGCCTGGGACAGCATCAGCCCCAGCATTTT.

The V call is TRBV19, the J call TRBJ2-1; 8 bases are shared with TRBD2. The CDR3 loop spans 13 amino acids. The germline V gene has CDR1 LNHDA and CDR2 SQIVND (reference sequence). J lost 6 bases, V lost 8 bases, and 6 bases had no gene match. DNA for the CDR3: TGTGCCAGTGATTTACGGGGGGGCAATGAGCAGTTCTTC. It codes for CASDLRGGNEQFF.

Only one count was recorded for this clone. The CDR3 loop reads CASSAQTGTHGYTF. The CDR3 DNA sequence: TGTGCCAGCAGCGCCCAGACGGGGACTCATGGCTACACCTTC. The V gene is TRBV7-9, the J gene TRBJ1-2; the D gene is possibly TRBD1 (5 bases). The CDR3 contains 14 residues. CDR1 is SEHNR and CDR2 is FQNEAQ in the germline V gene (reference sequence). V dropped 5 bases and J dropped 6 bases, with 16 bases sitting between them.

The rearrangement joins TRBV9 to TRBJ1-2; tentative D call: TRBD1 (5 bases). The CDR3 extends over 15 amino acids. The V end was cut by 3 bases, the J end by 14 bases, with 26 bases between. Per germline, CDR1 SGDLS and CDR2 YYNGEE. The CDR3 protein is CASSAPGTRRVLRTF. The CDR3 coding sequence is TGTGCCAGCAGCGCCCCCGGGACTAGGAGGGTCCTACGTACCTTC.

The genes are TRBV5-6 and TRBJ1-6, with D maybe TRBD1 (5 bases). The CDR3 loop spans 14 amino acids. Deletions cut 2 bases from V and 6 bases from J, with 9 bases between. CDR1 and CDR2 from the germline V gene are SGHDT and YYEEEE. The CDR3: CASSFDSTNSPLHF. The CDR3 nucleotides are TGTGCCAGCAGCTTCGACAGCACTAATTCACCCCTCCACTTT.

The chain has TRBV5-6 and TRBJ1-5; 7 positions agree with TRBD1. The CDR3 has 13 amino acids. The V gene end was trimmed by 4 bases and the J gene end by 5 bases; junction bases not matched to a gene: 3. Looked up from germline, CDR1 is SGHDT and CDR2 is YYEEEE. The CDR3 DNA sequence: TGTGCCAGCAGCCCCGGGACAGATCAGCCCCAGCATTTT. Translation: CASSPGTDQPQHF.

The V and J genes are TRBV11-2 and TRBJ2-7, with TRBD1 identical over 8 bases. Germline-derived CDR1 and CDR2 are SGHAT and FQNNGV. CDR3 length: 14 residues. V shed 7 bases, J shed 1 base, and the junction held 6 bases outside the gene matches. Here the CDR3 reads CASKQNRGSYEQYF. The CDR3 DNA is TGTGCCAGCAAACAAAACAGGGGGTCCTACGAGCAGTACTTC.

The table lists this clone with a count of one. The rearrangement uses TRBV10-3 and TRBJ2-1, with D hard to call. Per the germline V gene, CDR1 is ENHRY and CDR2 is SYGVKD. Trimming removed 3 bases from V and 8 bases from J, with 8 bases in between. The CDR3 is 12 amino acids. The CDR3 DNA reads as TGTGCCATCAGTGAAAAGCTGGATGAGCAGTTCTTC. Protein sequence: CAISEKLDEQFF.

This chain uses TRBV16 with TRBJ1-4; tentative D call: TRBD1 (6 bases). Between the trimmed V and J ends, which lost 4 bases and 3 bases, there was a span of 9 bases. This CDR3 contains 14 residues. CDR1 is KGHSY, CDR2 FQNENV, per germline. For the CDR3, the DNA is TGTGCCAGCAGCCGAGGGACATCTAATGAAAAACTGTTTTTT. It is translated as CASSRGTSNEKLFF.

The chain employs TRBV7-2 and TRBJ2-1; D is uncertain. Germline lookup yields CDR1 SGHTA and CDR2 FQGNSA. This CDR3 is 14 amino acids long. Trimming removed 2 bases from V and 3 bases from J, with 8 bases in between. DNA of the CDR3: TGTGCCAGCAGCTTAAGTCCGGTCTACAATGAGCAGTTCTTC. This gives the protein CASSLSPVYNEQFF.

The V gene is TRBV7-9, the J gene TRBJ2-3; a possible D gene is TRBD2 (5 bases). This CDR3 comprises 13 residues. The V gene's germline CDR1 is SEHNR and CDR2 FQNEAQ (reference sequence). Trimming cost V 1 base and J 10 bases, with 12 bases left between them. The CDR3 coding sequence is TGTGCCAGCAGCTTAGGCCCAGAGGGCGCGCAGTATTTT. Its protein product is CASSLGPEGAQYF.

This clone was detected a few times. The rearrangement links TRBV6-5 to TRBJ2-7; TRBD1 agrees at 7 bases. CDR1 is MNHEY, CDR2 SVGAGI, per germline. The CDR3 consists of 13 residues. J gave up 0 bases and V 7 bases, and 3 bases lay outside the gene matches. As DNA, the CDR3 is TGTGCCAGCAACCGGGACAGCTCCTACGAGCAGTACTTC. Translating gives CASNRDSSYEQYF.

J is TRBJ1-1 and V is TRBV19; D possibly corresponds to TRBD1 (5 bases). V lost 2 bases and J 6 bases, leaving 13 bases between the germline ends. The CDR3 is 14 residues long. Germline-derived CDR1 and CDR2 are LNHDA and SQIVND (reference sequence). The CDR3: CASSIMDTGAEAFF. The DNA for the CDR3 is TGTGCCAGTAGTATAATGGACACCGGCGCTGAAGCTTTCTTT.

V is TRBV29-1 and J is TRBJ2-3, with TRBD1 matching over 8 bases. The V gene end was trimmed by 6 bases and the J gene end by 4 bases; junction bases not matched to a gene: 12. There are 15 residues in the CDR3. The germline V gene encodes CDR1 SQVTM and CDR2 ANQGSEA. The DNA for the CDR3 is TGCAGCGTCCGAGGACAGGGTCGTGCTGCAGATACGCAGTATTTT. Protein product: CSVRGQGRAADTQYF.

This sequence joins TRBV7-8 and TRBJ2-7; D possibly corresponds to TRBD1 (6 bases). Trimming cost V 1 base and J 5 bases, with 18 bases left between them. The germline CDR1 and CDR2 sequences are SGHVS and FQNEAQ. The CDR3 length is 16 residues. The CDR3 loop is CASSLVGGAGENEQYF. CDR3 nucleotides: TGTGCCAGCAGCTTAGTGGGTGGGGCAGGGGAAAACGAGCAGTACTTC.

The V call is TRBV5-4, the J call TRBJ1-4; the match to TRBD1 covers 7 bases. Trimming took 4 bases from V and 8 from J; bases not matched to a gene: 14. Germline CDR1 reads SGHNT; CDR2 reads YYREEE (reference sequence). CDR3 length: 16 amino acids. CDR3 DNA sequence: TGTGCCAGCAGCACCGGACAGGATCGATCAAAGGAAAAACTGTTTTTT. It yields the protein CASSTGQDRSKEKLFF.

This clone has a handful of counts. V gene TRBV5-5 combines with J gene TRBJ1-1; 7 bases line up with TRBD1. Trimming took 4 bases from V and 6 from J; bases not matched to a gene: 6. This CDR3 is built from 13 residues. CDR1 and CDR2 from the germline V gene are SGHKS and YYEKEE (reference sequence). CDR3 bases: TGTGCCAGCAGCGTGGATCAGGGGGCTGAAGCTTTCTTT. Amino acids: CASSVDQGAEAFF. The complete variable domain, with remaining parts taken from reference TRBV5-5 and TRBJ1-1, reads DAGVTQSPTHLIKTRGQQVTLRCSPISGHKSVSWYQQVLGQGPQFIFQYYEKEERGRGNFPDRFSARQFPNYSSELNVNALLLGDSALYLCASSVDQGAEAFFGQGTRLTVV.